These T cell receptor beta chains were read from a single sample in a study of blood T cells in healthy people across ages. Via MiXCR, TCRdb re-called the 5' RACE reads, giving one row per CDR3 protein. The data hold over a million distinct CDR3 sequences, with 35% to 45% observed a single time. The sample comprised blood. Receptors were obtained from a woman aged 18-29 years in good health. The conserved cysteine and the conserved F or W are not part of the CDR3 here. D genes are given only for firm matches. The size of a clone is reported for some rows only, either as once, few or many, or as a class for expanded clones.

j_call d_call v_call clone_size cdr3_aa
TRBJ2-6 TRBD1 TRBV11-2 . ASSLDVDRQGTKLSGANVLT
TRBJ1-6 . TRBV6-5 . ASSYLNNSPLH
TRBJ2-3 TRBD2 TRBV5-1 . ASSLVQRESDTQY
TRBJ1-5 . TRBV27 . ASSGSSNQPQH
TRBJ2-7 TRBD2 TRBV28 few ASSFGRTSTYEQY
TRBJ2-5 . TRBV7-2 few ASSLFTSSQETQY
TRBJ2-5 TRBD1 TRBV7-7 few ASSPDRAKTQY
TRBJ2-1 TRBD2 TRBV6-2/TRBV6-3 few ASSNPGTSGSHEQF
TRBJ1-2 . TRBV30 . AWSAGLQGHYGYT
TRBJ2-1 TRBD1 TRBV7-2 few ASRPTGGYNEQF
TRBJ2-7 . TRBV27 many ASSMGSSYEQY
TRBJ2-7 . TRBV7-9 . ASSHRTGPEQY
TRBJ2-1 . TRBV27 . ASSSLRGAVTYNEQF
TRBJ1-2 . TRBV29-1 many SVRAGYGYT
TRBJ2-5 . TRBV27 few ASSLVGEEQY
TRBJ2-1 TRBD2 TRBV4-1 many ASSQLGTSYNEQF